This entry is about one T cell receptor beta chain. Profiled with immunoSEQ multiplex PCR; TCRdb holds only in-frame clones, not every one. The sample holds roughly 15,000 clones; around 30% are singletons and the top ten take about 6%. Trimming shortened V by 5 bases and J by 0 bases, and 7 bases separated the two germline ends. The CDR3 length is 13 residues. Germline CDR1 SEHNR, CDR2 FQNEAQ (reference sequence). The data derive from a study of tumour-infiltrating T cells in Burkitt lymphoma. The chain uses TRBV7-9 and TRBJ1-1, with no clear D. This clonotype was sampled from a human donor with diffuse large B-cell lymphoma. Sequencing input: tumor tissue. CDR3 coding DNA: TGTGCCAGCAGCGACGGGTTGAACACTGAAGCTTTCTTT. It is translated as CASSDGLNTEAFF.